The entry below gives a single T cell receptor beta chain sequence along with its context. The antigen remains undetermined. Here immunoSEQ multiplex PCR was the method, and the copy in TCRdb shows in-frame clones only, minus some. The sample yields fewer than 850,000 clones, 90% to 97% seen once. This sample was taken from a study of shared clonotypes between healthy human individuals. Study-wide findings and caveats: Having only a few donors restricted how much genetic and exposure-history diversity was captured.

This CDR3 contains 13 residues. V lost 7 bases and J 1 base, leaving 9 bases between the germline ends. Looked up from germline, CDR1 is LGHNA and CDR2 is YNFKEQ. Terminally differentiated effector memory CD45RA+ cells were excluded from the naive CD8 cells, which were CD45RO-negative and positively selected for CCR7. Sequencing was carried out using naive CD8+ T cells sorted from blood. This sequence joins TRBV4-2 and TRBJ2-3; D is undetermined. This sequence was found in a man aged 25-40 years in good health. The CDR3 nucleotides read TGTGCCAGCAACCAGCCGGGCACAGATACGCAGTATTTT. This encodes CASNQPGTDTQYF.